Sequencing of this TCR beta chain was carried out in a study of immune evolution from preneoplasia to lung adenocarcinoma. General study findings and limits: Later-stage lesions appeared to have more T cells, more diversity, less clonality. Compared with EGFR-mutant or double wild-type lesions, KRAS-mutant nodules were more clonal. From normal lung to invasive adenocarcinoma, top clone frequencies appeared to decrease.

A single count supports this clone. What it binds is unknown. The protocol was immunoSEQ multiplex PCR, while the TCRdb copy is restricted to in-frame clones and leaves out a portion. The data contain about 4,800 clones, more than 70% of them singletons. The CDR3 consists of 17 residues. Trimming removed 0 bases from V and 0 bases from J, with 13 bases in between. The germline V gene has CDR1 SGHRS and CDR2 YFSETQ. Between the mid-2010s and the late 2010s, patients underwent resection in Japan or China. The rearrangement joins TRBV5-1 to TRBJ1-5; no clear D gene. This TCR came from a person between 65 and 79 years old with lung adenocarcinoma. The sequencing input was FFPE lung adenocarcinoma in situ tissue. The CDR3 DNA is TGCGCCAGCAGCTTGGACCCCTTGGGAAATAGCAATCAGCCCCAGCATTTT. Encoded protein: CASSLDPLGNSNQPQHF.